This T cell receptor beta chain appears in the sequencing data of a study of STAT5B mutations in CD4+ large granular lymphocyte leukemia. Study information: Among healthy donors, a particular HLA allele went with more CDR3 'QG' motifs. Points from the study as a whole: The CD4+ versus CD8+ T-LGLL clonality difference may reflect limited sample size. 8/27 top patient clones versus 2/35 control clones were TRBV06-family.

Original analysis: A productive frequency of 2.59 x 10-5 was the lowest detectable. Sequenced by immunoSEQ multiplex PCR; TCRdb stores in-frame clones only, minus some. Clone size and V and J calls were adopted from that table, with D and trimming inferred from the DNA. Found here are 25,000 to 35,000 clones, approximately 72% of them singletons; the top ten hold approximately 2.5%. This clone was seen only once. Its antigen is unknown. This CDR3 is 12 amino acids long. CDR1 and CDR2 (germline): SGHDN, FVKESK. Between the trimmed V and J ends, which lost 6 bases and 4 bases, there was a span of 10 bases.

The sequenced material came from CD4+ T cells from blood buffy coats. This TCR derives from a human donor in good health. The J gene is TRBJ2-7, the V gene TRBV14, with D tentatively TRBD2 (5 bases). The CDR3 coding sequence is TGTGCCAGCAGGGGAGCGTCATACGAGCAGTACTTC. It is translated as CASRGASYEQYF.